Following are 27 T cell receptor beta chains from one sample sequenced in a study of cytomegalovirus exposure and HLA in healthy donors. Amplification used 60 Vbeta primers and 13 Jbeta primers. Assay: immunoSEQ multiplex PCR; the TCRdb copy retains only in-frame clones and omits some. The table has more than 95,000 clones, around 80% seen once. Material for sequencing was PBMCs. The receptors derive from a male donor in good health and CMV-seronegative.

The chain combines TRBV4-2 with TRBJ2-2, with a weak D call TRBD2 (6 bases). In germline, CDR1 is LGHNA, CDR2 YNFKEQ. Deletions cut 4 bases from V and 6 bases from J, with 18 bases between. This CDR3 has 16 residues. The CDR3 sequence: CASSPPRAGTAGELFF. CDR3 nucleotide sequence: TGTGCCAGCAGCCCCCCAAGGGCGGGAACGGCCGGGGAGCTGTTTTTT.

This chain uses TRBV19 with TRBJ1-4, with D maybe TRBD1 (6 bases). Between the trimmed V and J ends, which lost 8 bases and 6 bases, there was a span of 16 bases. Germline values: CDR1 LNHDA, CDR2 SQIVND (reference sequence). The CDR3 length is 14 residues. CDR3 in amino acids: CASLGGPQDEKLFF. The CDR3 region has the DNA TGTGCCAGTTTGGGGGGGCCCCAAGATGAAAAACTGTTTTTT. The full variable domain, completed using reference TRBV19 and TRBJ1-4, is DGGITQSPKYLFRKEGQNVTLSCEQNLNHDAMYWYRQDPGQGLRLIYYSQIVNDFQKGDIAEGYSVSREKKESFPLTVTSAQKNPTAFYLCASLGGPQDEKLFFGSGTQLSVL.

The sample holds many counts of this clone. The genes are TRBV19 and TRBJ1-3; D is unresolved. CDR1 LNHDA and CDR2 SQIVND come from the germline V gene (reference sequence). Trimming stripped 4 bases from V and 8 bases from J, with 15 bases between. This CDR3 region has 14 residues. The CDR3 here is CASSSSAGTYTIYF. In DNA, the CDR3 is TGTGCCAGTAGTAGCTCGGCGGGTACTTACACCATATATTTT.

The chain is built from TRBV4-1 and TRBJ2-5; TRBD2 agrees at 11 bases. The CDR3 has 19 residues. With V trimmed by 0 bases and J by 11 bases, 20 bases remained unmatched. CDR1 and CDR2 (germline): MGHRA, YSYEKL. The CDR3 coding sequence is TGCGCCAGCAGCCAAGAAGACAGTTCCACCTTAGCGGGAGGGTTTGAGCAGTACTTC. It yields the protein CASSQEDSSTLAGGFEQYF.

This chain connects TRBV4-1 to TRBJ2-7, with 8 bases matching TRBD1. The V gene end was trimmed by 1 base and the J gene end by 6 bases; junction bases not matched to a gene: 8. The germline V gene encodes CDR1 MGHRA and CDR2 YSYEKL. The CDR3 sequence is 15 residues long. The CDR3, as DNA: TGCGCCAGCAGCCAAGTAGGACAGGGAAGCGGCGAGCAGTACTTC. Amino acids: CASSQVGQGSGEQYF.

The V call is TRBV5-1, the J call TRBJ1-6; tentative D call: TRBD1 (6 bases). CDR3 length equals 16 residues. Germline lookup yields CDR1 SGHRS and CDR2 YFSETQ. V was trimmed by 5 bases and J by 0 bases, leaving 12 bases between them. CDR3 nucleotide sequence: TGCGCCAGCAGTCAAGGACAGAGCTCCTATAATTCACCCCTCCACTTT. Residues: CASSQGQSSYNSPLHF.

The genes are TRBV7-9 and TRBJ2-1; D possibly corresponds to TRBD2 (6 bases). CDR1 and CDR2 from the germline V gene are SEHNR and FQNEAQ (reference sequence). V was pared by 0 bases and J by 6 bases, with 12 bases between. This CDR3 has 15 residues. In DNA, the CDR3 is TGTGCCAGCAGCTTAGCTGTGGGGGGTGGCAATGAGCAGTTCTTC. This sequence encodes CASSLAVGGGNEQFF.

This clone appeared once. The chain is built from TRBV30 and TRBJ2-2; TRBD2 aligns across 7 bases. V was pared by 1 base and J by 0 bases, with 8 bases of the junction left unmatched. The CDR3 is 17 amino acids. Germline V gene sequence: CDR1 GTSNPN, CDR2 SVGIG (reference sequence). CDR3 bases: TGTGCCTGGAGTGCGTTATGGGGGAGGGCGAACACCGGGGAGCTGTTTTTT. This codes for CAWSALWGRANTGELFF.

The CDR3 bases are TGTGCCAGCAGCGTCGACGGGTTCCCCGGGGAGCTGTTTTTT. It codes for CASSVDGFPGELFF. The gene calls are TRBV9 and TRBJ2-2, with unresolved D. Trimming removed 2 bases from V and 6 bases from J, with 11 bases in between. The germline CDR1 and CDR2 sequences are SGDLS and YYNGEE. CDR3 length: 14 residues.

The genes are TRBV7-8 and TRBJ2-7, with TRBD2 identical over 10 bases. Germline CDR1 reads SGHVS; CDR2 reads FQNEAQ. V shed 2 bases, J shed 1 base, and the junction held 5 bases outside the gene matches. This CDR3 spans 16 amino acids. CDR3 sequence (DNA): TGTGCCAGCAGCTTAATAGCGGGAGGCCTTTCCTACGAGCAGTACTTC. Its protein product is CASSLIAGGLSYEQYF.

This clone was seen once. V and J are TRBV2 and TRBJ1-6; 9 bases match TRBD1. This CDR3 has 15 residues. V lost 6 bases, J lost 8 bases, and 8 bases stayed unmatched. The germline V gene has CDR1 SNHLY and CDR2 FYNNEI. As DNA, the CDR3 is TGTGCCAGCAGCTCGGACAGGGGAGAATATTCACCCCTCCACTTT. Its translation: CASSSDRGEYSPLHF.

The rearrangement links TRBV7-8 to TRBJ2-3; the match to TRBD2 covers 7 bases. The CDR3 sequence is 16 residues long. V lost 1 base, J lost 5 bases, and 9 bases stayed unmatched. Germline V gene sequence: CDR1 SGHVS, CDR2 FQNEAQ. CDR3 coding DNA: TGTGCCAGCAGCTTAGTGGACGGGAGGTCGGGAGATACGCAGTATTTT. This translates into CASSLVDGRSGDTQYF.

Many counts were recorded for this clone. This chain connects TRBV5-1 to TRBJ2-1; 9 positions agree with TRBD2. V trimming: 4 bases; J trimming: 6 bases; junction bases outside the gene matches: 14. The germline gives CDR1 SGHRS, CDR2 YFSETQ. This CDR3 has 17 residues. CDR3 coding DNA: TGCGCCAGCAGCCGTTCGATTAGCGGGAGAACTGGCAATGAGCAGTTCTTC. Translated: CASSRSISGRTGNEQFF.

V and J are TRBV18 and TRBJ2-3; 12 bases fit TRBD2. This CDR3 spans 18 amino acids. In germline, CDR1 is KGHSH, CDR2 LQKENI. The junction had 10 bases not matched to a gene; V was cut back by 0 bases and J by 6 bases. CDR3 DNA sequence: TGTGCCAGCTCACCACCCGGGCTACTAGCGGGAGGTGGCGATACGCAGTATTTT. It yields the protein CASSPPGLLAGGGDTQYF.

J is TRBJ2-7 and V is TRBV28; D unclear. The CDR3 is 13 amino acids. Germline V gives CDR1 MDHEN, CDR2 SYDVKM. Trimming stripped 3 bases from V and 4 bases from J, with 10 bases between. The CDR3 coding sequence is TGTGCCAGCAGTTTGGCCAGACAATACGAGCAGTACTTC. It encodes CASSLARQYEQYF.

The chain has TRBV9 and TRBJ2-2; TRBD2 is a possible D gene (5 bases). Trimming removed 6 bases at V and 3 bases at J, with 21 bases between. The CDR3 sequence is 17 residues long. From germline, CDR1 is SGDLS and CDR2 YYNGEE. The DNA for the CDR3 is TGTGCCAGCACCAGCCCCGGCTCTAGCCCCGACACCGGGGAGCTGTTTTTT. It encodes CASTSPGSSPDTGELFF.

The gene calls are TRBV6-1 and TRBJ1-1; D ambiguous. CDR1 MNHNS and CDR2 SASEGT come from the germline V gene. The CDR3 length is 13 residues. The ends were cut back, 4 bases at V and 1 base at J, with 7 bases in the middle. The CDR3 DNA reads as TGTGCCAGCAGTGTTCAGGAGAACACTGAAGCTTTCTTT. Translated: CASSVQENTEAFF.

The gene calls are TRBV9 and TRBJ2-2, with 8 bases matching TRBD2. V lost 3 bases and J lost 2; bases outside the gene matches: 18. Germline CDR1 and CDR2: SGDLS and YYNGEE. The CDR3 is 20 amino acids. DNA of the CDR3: TGTGCCAGCAGCGCTTTATGGGATGGTAGCGGGACCCTTAACACCGGGGAGCTGTTTTTT. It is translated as CASSALWDGSGTLNTGELFF.

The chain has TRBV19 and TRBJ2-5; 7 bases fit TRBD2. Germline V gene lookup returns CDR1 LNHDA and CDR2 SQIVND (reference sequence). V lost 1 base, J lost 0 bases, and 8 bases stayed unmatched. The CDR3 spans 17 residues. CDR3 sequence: CASSIGTASGHQETQYF. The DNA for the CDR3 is TGTGCCAGTAGTATAGGGACGGCTAGCGGCCACCAAGAGACCCAGTACTTC.

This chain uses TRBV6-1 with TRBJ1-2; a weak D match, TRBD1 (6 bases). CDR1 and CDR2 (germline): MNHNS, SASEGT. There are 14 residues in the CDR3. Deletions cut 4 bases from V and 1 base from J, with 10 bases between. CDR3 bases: TGTGCCAGCAGTGCCCGGACAGTTAACTATGGCTACACCTTC. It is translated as CASSARTVNYGYTF.

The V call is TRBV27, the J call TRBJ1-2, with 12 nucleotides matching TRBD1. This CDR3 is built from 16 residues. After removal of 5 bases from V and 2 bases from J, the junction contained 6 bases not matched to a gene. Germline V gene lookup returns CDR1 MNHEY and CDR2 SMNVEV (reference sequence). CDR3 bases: TGTGCCAGCAGTGACCCCGGGACAGGGGGCAACTATGGCTACACCTTC. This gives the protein CASSDPGTGGNYGYTF.

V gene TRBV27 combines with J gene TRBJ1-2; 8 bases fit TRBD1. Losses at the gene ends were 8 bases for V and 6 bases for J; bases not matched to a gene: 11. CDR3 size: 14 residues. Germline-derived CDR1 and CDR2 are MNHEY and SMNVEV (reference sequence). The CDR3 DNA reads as TGTGCCAGCCGGTCGTGGGGACAGGATGATGGCTACACCTTC. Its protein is CASRSWGQDDGYTF.

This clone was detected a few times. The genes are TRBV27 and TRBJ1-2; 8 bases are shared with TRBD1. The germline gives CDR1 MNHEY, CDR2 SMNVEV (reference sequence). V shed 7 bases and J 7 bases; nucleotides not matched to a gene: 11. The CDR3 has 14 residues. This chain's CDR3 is CASTKDRGVGGYTF. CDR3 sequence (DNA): TGTGCCAGCACCAAAGACAGGGGCGTAGGTGGCTACACCTTC.

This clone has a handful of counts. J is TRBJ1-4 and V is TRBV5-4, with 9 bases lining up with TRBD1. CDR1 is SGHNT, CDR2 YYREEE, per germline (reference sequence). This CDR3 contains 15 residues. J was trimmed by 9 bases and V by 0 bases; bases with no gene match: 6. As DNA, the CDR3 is TGTGCCAGCAGCTTGGGGGACAGGGCGAGGCAAAAACTGTTTTTT. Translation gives CASSLGDRARQKLFF. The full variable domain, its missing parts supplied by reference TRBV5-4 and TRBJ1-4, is ETGVTQSPTHLIKTRGQQVTLRCSSQSGHNTVSWYQQALGQGPQFIFQYYREEENGRGNFPPRFSGLQFPNYSSELNVNALELDDSALYLCASSLGDRARQKLFFGSGTQLSVL.

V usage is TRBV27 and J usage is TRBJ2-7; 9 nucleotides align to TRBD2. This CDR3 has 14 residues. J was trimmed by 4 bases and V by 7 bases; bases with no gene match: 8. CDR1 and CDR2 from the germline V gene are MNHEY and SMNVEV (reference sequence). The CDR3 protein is CASTQTSGTYEQYF. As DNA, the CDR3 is TGTGCCAGCACCCAGACTAGCGGCACTTACGAGCAGTACTTC.

The CDR3 region is CASGPQAGTEAFF. CDR3 nucleotide sequence: TGTGCTAGTGGGCCTCAAGCTGGCACTGAAGCTTTCTTT. The V and J genes are TRBV12-5 and TRBJ1-1, with unresolved D. V was cut by 6 bases and J by 4 bases, with 12 bases left in between. Germline assignment: CDR1 LGHNT and CDR2 FRNRAP. The length of the CDR3 is 13 residues.

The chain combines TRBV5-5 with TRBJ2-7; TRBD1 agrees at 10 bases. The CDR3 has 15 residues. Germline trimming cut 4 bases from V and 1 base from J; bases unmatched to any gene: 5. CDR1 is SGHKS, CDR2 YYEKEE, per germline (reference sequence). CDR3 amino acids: CASSRGGQGSYEQYF. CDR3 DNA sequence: TGTGCCAGCAGCCGGGGGGGACAGGGGTCCTACGAGCAGTACTTC.